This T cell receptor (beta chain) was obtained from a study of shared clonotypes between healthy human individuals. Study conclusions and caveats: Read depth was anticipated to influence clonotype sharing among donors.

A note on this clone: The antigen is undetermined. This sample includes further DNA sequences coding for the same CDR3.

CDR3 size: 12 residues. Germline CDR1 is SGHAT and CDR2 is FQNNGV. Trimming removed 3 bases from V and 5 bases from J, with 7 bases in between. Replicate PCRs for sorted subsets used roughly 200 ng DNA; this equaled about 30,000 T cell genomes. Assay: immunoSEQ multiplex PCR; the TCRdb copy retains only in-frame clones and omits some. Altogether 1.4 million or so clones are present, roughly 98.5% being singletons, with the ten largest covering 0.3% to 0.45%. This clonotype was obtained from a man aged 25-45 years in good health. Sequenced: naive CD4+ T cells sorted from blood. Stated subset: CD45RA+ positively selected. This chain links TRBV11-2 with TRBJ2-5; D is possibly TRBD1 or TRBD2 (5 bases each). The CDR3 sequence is CASSLRGETQYF. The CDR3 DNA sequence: TGTGCCAGCAGCTTGAGGGGCGAGACCCAGTACTTC.